Described below is a single T cell receptor (beta chain) sequence and its context. The data derive from a study of blood T cell repertoires in COVID-19. Looking at the study overall: Acute and convalescent COVID-19 specimens originated in the United States, Italy and Spain. Nucleic acid was either cDNA or gDNA, and it came from T cells, B-cell-depleted T cells, or PBMCs.

From germline, CDR1 is SGHVS and CDR2 FQNEAQ. V dropped 5 bases and J dropped 10 bases, with 12 bases sitting between them. This CDR3 has 13 residues. In the original processing: By means of reference gene primer amplification, nucleated cell counts were estimated. The method was immunoSEQ multiplex PCR; TCRdb's version includes in-frame clones alone and lacks a portion of them. V and J calls and clone size are those listed in that table; D and trimming were worked out from the DNA. The sample records about 110,000 clones, more than 70% being singletons. The sequenced sample was peripheral blood. This receptor was identified in a man aged 50-60 years with active or convalescent COVID-19. This chain connects TRBV7-8 to TRBJ1-6; possibly TRBD1 for D (6 bases). The CDR3 coding sequence is TGTGCCAGCAGCGCCTCACAGGGCTCACCCCTCCACTTT. Protein sequence: CASSASQGSPLHF.